The T cell receptor beta chain described here comes from a study of blood T cell repertoires in COVID-19 (dated by TCRdb to about 2020). In terms of the full investigation: The collaborator samples originated in the United States, Italy and Spain and spanned the acute and convalescent phases of COVID-19. Samples came from the ongoing ImmuneRACE study (first 160 participants) plus 1,254 subjects from 6 global collaborators. Where HLA class I and class II types were available, the types were taken from metadata supplied by the sample provider, not from assay-based typing. The repertoires were made available in a free public database intended to serve as a resource for research on the immune response to SARS-CoV-2. The material from the prospective study consisted of cDNA or gDNA derived from T cells, B-cell-depleted T cells, or PBMCs. The dataset comprised deeply sampled blood TCRbeta repertoires from subjects exposed to, actively infected with, or recovered from COVID-19. Sample metadata almost always included a de-identified subject ID, COVID-19 status, age in years and sex. What the work shows at the level of the full study, not this receptor alone: How much clinical and demographic metadata was included differed by source and by participant, and the metadata was provided uncurated.

TCRbeta CDR3 regions were amplified from genomic DNA using the immunoSEQ Assay, a bias-controlled multiplex PCR. The authors' analysis ran thus. The number of nucleated cells in each sample was estimated by amplification of reference gene primers within the assay. To quantify the absolute abundance of each unique TCRbeta CDR3 rearrangement, sequence reads were collapsed and filtered. For each sample, productive Simpson clonality was calculated by taking the square root of Simpson's diversity index across productive rearrangements. TCRdb took over this immuneACCESS table, retaining in-frame rearrangements with V and J assigned. Such tables are incomplete; in checked studies, under half of the missing clones stem from an unresolved V gene, and the remainder is unexplained. V and J calls and clone size come straight from that table; D and trimming were deduced from the DNA. In all, the sample holds 62,000 or so clones, and around nine tenths of those were seen once. Around 2% of the sample is in the top ten clones.

Based on the germline V gene, the CDR1 and CDR2 sequences are MDHEN and SYDVKM. At the junction V is shortened by 3 bases and J by 6 bases; bases outside the gene matches: 11. The CDR3 contains 16 residues, cysteine and phenylalanine counted. Only the CDR3 DNA is retained, 48 bases long and in frame from the first base. Each collaborating institution followed its own protocols to collect whole blood in K2EDTA tubes. For TCRbeta analysis, collaborators shipped samples as frozen whole blood, isolated PBMCs, or DNA extracted from either of those sample types. As to this clone: Its recognized antigen is unknown. One base away there is no much larger clone; base qualities are not given.

The sequenced sample consisted of peripheral blood. Recombination joined TRBV28 with TRBJ2-3, and TRBD2 aligns with 8 junction nucleotides. This receptor was identified in a human donor in a cohort sampled during active COVID-19. The DNA sequence is TGTGCCAGCAGTTTTTTTCGAGCGGGAGCGGTCGATACGCAGTATTTT. This translates into CASSFFRAGAVDTQYF.